These 20 T cell receptor beta chains share one sample of origin, sequenced in a study of shared clonotypes between healthy human individuals. Clones were read by immunoSEQ multiplex PCR, and TCRdb kept only the in-frame ones, dropping some. This sample yields 2.5 million or so clones, of which around 94% are seen a single time; 0.11% to 0.15% belongs to the top ten. The sample consisted of naive CD4+ T cells sorted from blood. Subset given: CD45RA+ positively selected. Source of these receptors: a man between 18 and 35 years old in good health.

The genes are TRBV2 and TRBJ1-2; the D gene is possibly TRBD1 (5 bases). This CDR3 comprises 12 residues. Germline loops: CDR1 SNHLY, CDR2 FYNNEI. V lost 8 bases, J lost 2 bases, and 9 bases lay in between. CDR3 coding DNA: TGTGCCAGCGGAAGGGGAAACTATGGCTACACCTTC. Amino acids: CASGRGNYGYTF. Full variable domain (rest looked up from reference TRBV2 and TRBJ1-2): EPEVTQTPSHQVTQMGQEVILRCVPISNHLYFYWYRQILGQKVEFLVSFYNNEISEKSEIFDDQFSVERPDGSNFTLKIRSTKLEDSAMYFCASGRGNYGYTFGSGTRLTVV.

This CDR3 reads CASSSQGFTEAFF. The CDR3 DNA reads TGTGCCAGTAGTTCACAGGGGTTCACTGAAGCTTTCTTT. The V and J genes are TRBV19 and TRBJ1-1, with 7 bases aligning to TRBD1. This CDR3 has 13 amino acids. Germline lookup yields CDR1 LNHDA and CDR2 SQIVND (reference sequence). Trimming at V came to 5 bases and at J to 4 bases, leaving 4 bases not matched to a gene.

The chain's CDR3 is CASSPPAGGPSVEQYF. DNA for the CDR3: TGTGCCAGCTCACCACCAGCGGGAGGGCCCTCGGTCGAGCAGTACTTC. This chain joins TRBV18 and TRBJ2-7; 10 nucleotides line up with TRBD2. The V gene's germline CDR1 is KGHSH and CDR2 LQKENI. The CDR3 has 16 residues. V shed 0 bases, J shed 6 bases, and the junction held 8 bases outside the gene matches.

The gene calls are TRBV29-1 and TRBJ1-4; the D gene is possibly TRBD1 (5 bases). The CDR3 sequence is 14 residues long. Germline CDR1 reads SQVTM; CDR2 reads ANQGSEA. V was cut by 3 bases and J by 8 bases, with 16 bases left in between. The CDR3 DNA sequence: TGCAGCGTTGATCGGACACTAATAGGGGAAAAACTGTTTTTT. It specifies CSVDRTLIGEKLFF.

This chain joins TRBV4-1 and TRBJ2-7, with D uncertain. This CDR3 spans 14 amino acids. Germline V gene sequence: CDR1 MGHRA, CDR2 YSYEKL. Trimming removed 1 base from V and 0 bases from J, with 7 bases in between. The DNA for the CDR3 is TGCGCCAGCAGCCAAGCCCCCACCTCCTACGAGCAGTACTTC. Protein: CASSQAPTSYEQYF.

V gene TRBV11-2 combines with J gene TRBJ2-2, with 8 nucleotides matching TRBD2. Germline assignment: CDR1 SGHAT and CDR2 FQNNGV. The V gene end was trimmed by 4 bases and the J gene end by 4 bases; junction bases not matched to a gene: 5. CDR3 length: 15 amino acids. CDR3 residues: CASSSGTSRTGELFF. The CDR3 bases are TGTGCCAGCAGCTCCGGGACTAGTCGCACCGGGGAGCTGTTTTTT.

This rearrangement joins TRBV6-1 to TRBJ1-5, with 8 bases aligning to TRBD1. Trimming cost V 7 bases and J 6 bases; bases outside gene matches: 8. This CDR3 spans 14 amino acids. Looked up from germline, CDR1 is MNHNS and CDR2 is SASEGT. The CDR3 loop reads CASKSRGLRQPQHF. For the CDR3, the DNA is TGTGCCAGCAAAAGCAGGGGGCTACGTCAGCCCCAGCATTTT.

This clone was observed a few times. This chain uses TRBV9 with TRBJ1-5; TRBD1 might be the D (5 bases). The V gene's germline CDR1 is SGDLS and CDR2 YYNGEE. The ends were cut back, 3 bases at V and 0 bases at J, with 10 bases in the middle. The CDR3 loop spans 15 amino acids. This CDR3 is CASSASGTSNQPQHF. The CDR3 DNA reads as TGTGCCAGCAGCGCTAGCGGGACTAGCAATCAGCCCCAGCATTTT.

J is TRBJ1-6 and V is TRBV6-1; D gene uncertain. V lost 5 bases to trimming and J lost 10 bases, with 12 bases between them. This CDR3 is 13 amino acids long. Germline-derived CDR1 and CDR2 are MNHNS and SASEGT. As DNA, the CDR3 is TGTGCCAGCAGTCAAGAGGGAGGGTCACCCCTCCACTTT. Protein: CASSQEGGSPLHF.

This clone was counted only a few times. The gene calls are TRBV25-1 and TRBJ1-5; D unresolved. Trimming shortened V by 4 bases and J by 8 bases, and 9 bases separated the two germline ends. The CDR3 runs 12 residues. Germline-derived CDR1 and CDR2 are MGHDK and SYGVNS. The CDR3 DNA reads as TGTGCCAGCAGTGCCCAGGCGGAGCCCCAGCATTTT. Protein product: CASSAQAEPQHF.

The V call is TRBV5-1, the J call TRBJ2-2, with unresolved D. The CDR3 has 12 residues. V was cut by 2 bases and J by 6 bases, with 5 bases left in between. Germline V CDR1 and CDR2: SGHRS, YFSETQ. CDR3 amino acids: CASSLNAGELFF. The CDR3 coding sequence is TGCGCCAGCAGCTTAAATGCCGGGGAGCTGTTTTTT.

The CDR3 sequence is CASSHGLLTNTGELFF. In DNA form, the CDR3 reads TGTGCCAGCTCACACGGACTGCTCACTAACACCGGGGAGCTGTTTTTT. The V gene is TRBV18, the J gene TRBJ2-2; D is possibly TRBD2 (5 bases). Trimming removed 4 bases from V and 2 bases from J, with 14 bases in between. Germline CDR1 is KGHSH and CDR2 is LQKENI. The CDR3 sequence is 16 residues long.

The chain joins TRBV6-6 to TRBJ2-7; 9 nucleotides align to TRBD1. Per germline, CDR1 MNHNY and CDR2 SVGAGI (reference sequence). This CDR3 spans 15 amino acids. With 7 bases clipped from V and 1 base from J, the junction kept 8 bases outside the gene matches. The CDR3 protein is CASKTGTGPSYEQYF. The CDR3 nucleotides read TGTGCCAGCAAGACCGGGACAGGGCCTTCCTACGAGCAGTACTTC.

This clone was detected only once. The V and J genes are TRBV7-6 and TRBJ2-5, with a tentative D call TRBD1 (7 bases). Germline V CDR1 and CDR2: SGHVS, FNYEAQ. The CDR3 covers 14 residues. Deletions cut 3 bases from V and 5 bases from J, with 13 bases between. CDR3 in amino acids: CASSFSGGLETQYF. As DNA, the CDR3 is TGTGCCAGCAGCTTCTCAGGGGGGTTGGAGACCCAGTACTTC.

The count of this clone is one. The rearrangement joins TRBV4-3 to TRBJ2-5; 9 bases are shared with TRBD1. With 0 bases clipped from V and 3 bases from J, the junction kept 8 bases outside the gene matches. CDR1 and CDR2 from the germline V gene are LGHNA and YSLEER. The CDR3 loop spans 17 amino acids. CDR3 nucleotides: TGCGCCAGCAGCCAAGATGCGGGGACAGGGCTCGAAGAGACCCAGTACTTC. This codes for CASSQDAGTGLEETQYF.

This sequence joins TRBV6-5 and TRBJ2-2; tentatively, D is TRBD1 (6 bases). Germline V CDR1 and CDR2: MNHEY, SVGAGI. The CDR3 extends over 14 amino acids. Trimming took 6 bases from V and 3 from J, leaving 11 bases between them. The CDR3 loop reads CASRMGADTGELFF. In nucleotides, the CDR3 is TGTGCCAGCAGAATGGGGGCTGACACCGGGGAGCTGTTTTTT.

This clone occurred a few times. V and J are TRBV7-9 and TRBJ2-7; perhaps TRBD2 as D (5 bases). This CDR3 contains 14 residues. The V and J ends lost 4 bases and 0 bases respectively, with 10 bases between them. Germline-derived CDR1 and CDR2 are SEHNR and FQNEAQ (reference sequence). The CDR3 spells CASSSFEGSYEQYF. The CDR3, as DNA: TGTGCCAGCAGCTCGTTTGAGGGCTCCTACGAGCAGTACTTC.

For this clone: Other DNA sequences from this sample encode an identical CDR3 as well. The CDR3 coding sequence is TGTGCCAGCAGGTCTTCTGGGGCCAACGTCCTGACTTTC. Its translation is CASRSSGANVLTF. The chain has TRBV27 and TRBJ2-6; D is undetermined. This CDR3 comprises 13 residues. Germline V gene data show CDR1 as MNHEY and CDR2 as SMNVEV (reference sequence). The ends were cut back, 6 bases at V and 1 base at J, with 4 bases in the middle.

The V gene is TRBV7-9, the J gene TRBJ2-7; D possibly corresponds to TRBD2 (5 bases). Trimming stripped 1 base from V and 6 bases from J, with 13 bases between. Germline values: CDR1 SEHNR, CDR2 FQNEAQ (reference sequence). The CDR3 length is 14 residues. The CDR3 spells CASSLEALRAEQYF. CDR3 nucleotides: TGTGCCAGCAGCTTAGAGGCATTGCGGGCCGAGCAGTACTTC. The whole variable domain, remainder taken from reference TRBV7-9 and TRBJ2-7, is DTGVSQNPRHKITKRGQNVTFRCDPISEHNRLYWYRQTLGQGPEFLTYFQNEAQLEKSRLLSDRFSAERPKGSFSTLEIQRTEQGDSAMYLCASSLEALRAEQYFGPGTRLTVT.

This clone has a single count. The chain carries TRBV7-8 and TRBJ2-1; D possibly corresponds to TRBD2 (5 bases). Germline V gene data show CDR1 as SGHVS and CDR2 as FQNEAQ. V lost 0 bases and J lost 0, with 9 bases in between. CDR3 length: 16 residues. Here the CDR3 DNA reads TGTGCCAGCAGCTTAGCGAGGGTTCTCTCCTACAATGAGCAGTTCTTC. Residues: CASSLARVLSYNEQFF.